This TCR beta chain originates from a study of naive and memory T cell subsets. The beta constant-region primer was an equimolar mix of two oligonucleotides covering TRBC1 and TRBC2. The ligated cDNA underwent four PCR rounds using SP2 and nested alpha and beta constant-region primers. TCRdb reprocessed the UMI-ligation and nested PCR reads with MiXCR, giving one entry per CDR3 protein. Of approximately 20,000 distinct CDR3 sequences listed, 7% to 9% are singletons. CDR3 length: 12 amino acids. Germline-derived CDR1 and CDR2 are SQVTM and ANQGSEA. The germline V and J ends were trimmed by 0 bases and 4 bases, with 4 bases remaining between them. This clonotype came up many times.

The sequenced sample was central memory CD8+ T cells from blood. V usage is TRBV29-1 and J usage is TRBJ1-3; D remains unclear. This receptor was taken from a human donor in good health. CDR3 in amino acids: CSVEELGNTIYF. DNA of the CDR3: TGCAGCGTTGAAGAGTTAGGAAACACCATATATTTT.